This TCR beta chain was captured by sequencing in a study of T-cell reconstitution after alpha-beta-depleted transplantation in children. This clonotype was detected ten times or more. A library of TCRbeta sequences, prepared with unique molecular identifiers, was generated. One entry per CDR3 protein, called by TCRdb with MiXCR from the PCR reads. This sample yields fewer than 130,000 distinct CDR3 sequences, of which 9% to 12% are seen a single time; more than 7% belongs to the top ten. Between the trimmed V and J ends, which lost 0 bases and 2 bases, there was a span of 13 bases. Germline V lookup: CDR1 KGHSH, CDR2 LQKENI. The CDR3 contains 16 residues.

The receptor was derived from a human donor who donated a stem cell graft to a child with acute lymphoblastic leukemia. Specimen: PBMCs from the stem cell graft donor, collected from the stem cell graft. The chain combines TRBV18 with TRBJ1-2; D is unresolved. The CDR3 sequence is CASSPPFGRQNYGYTF. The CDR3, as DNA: TGTGCCAGCTCACCACCTTTTGGCAGGCAGAACTATGGCTACACCTTC.